The sequence of this TCR beta chain was determined in a study of post-analysis software for immune sequencing data. Study-wide background: Relapsing-remitting, secondary progressive and progressive-relapsing multiple sclerosis were all included among the disease courses. Study findings and constraints: TRBV5-6, TRBV5-1 and TRBV20-1 belonged to a set of about 5 TRBV segments that were more frequent in patients than controls.

Built from TCR beta cDNA, the libraries had unique molecular identifiers in them. TCRdb re-called the PCR reads through MiXCR, storing one row per CDR3 protein. The data show 400,000 to 500,000 distinct CDR3 sequences, with approximately 42% seen just once and around 8% held by the top ten. This clonotype was seen a single time. Its antigen is as yet unknown. The CDR3 runs 15 residues. With 1 base removed from V and 1 base from J, the gap between germline ends came to 9 bases. Germline CDR1 SGHRS, CDR2 YFSETQ. Input material: blood. The gene calls are TRBV5-1 and TRBJ2-1; TRBD1 or TRBD2 may be the D gene (5 bases each). The clonotype comes from a girl aged 2 to 10 with multiple sclerosis. The DNA of the CDR3 is TGCGCCAGCAGCTTGTCGGGGCCTTCCTACAATGAGCAGTTCTTC. It yields the protein CASSLSGPSYNEQFF.